This T cell receptor (beta chain) was obtained from a study of CD8 T cells in Susac syndrome (dated by TCRdb to the late 2010s). For the wider study: Whether CD8+ T cell activation and differentiation in Susac syndrome was antigen driven was tested using repertoire sequencing. The study compared CD8+ T cell repertoire clonality among over ten healthy donors, 14 Susac syndrome patients and some 16 multiple sclerosis patients. Broad study findings and their caveats: The TCR sequencing and HLA analysis was acknowledged to have included a relatively small number of individuals.

As to this clonotype: This clone's antigen is unknown. The input lacks base qualities; no much larger clone sits a single base away.

High-throughput TCR beta sequencing profiled peripheral blood CD8+ and CD4+ T cells from healthy donors, Susac syndrome patients and multiple sclerosis patients. The multiple sclerosis controls were treatment-naive patients who had stable or active relapsing-remitting disease and met the revised McDonald criteria. Bulk CD8+ and CD4+ T cells were purified by magnetic negative isolation, while CD8+ TEMRA cells were enriched using FACS. Blood was collected in EDTA tubes and processed within 24 hours, with PBMCs isolated through density gradient centrifugation. PBMCs intended for TCR sequencing were cryopreserved in liquid nitrogen and were subsequently thawed in a 37 degrees C water bath. A purity of at least 90% was achieved for sorted or isolated CD4+, CD8+ and CD8+ TEMRA cells. RNA was extracted using the RNeasy kit, and roughly 0.5 to 1 microgram was reverse transcribed with random hexamers. The immunoSEQ multiplex PCR assay, which covers 54 Vbeta and 13 Jbeta segments, was used to amplify TCR beta CDR3 regions. PCR amplification bias was corrected by using a synthetic template baseline for primer optimization and computational correction. On the authors' methods: Reads were annotated to V, D and J genes per IMGT and analyzed with immunoSEQ Analyzer, keeping only productive sequences. To calculate clonality, Shannon entropy was normalized by log2 of the number of productive unique sequences and then subtracted from one. Public and private clones were assessed among the 100 most prevalent clones of each patient and control. Susac-specific clones were defined as absent from healthy and MS cohorts, some 1,000 published viral clones and other ImmuneACCESS disease sequences. In-frame beta chains were kept once TCRdb had trimmed the public reads at Q25 with fastp and called clones with MiXCR. Each CDR3 protein appears once, grouped with its most common genes and DNA. What appears here as the V and J calls and clone size reflects TCRdb's work, not the paper's. The sample table contains 330,000 or so distinct CDR3 sequences; only one count was recorded for about nine tenths of them. The ten largest clonotypes hold about 0.17% of the sample.

The CDR3 covers 12 residues, taking in both the cysteine and the phenylalanine. Just the 36-base CDR3 DNA is kept, in frame starting at base 1. Trimming at the junction amounts to 8 bases on V and 2 bases on J, and the germline ends lie 10 bases apart. Sequencing was carried out using CD8+ T cells from PBMCs. The chain uses TRBV12-3 or TRBV12-4 and TRBJ2-7; the D gene is possibly TRBD2, with 6 bases matching. The TCR was taken from a human donor with multiple sclerosis. At the DNA level, the sequence is TGTGCCAGCGGAGGGATTCCCTACGAGCAGTACTTC. The encoded protein is CASGGIPYEQYF.